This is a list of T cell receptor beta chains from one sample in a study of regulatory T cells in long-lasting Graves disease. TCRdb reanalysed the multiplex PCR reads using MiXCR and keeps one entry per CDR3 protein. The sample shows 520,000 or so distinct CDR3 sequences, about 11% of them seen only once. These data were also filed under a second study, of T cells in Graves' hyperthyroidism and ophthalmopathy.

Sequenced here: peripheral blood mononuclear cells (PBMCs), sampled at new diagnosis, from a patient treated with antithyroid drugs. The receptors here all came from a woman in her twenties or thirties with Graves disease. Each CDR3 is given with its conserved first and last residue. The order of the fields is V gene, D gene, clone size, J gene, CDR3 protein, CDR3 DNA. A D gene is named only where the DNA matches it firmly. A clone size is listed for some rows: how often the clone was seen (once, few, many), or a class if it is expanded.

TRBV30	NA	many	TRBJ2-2	CAWSLNVVRGSNTGELFF	TGTGCCTGGAGTCTGAACGTTGTCAGGGGTTCGAACACCGGGGAGCTGTTTTTT
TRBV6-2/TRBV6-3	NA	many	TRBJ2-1	CASSYSLGPPNNEQFF	TGTGCCAGCAGTTACTCGTTGGGTCCGCCGAACAATGAGCAGTTCTTC
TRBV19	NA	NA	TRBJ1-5	CASGVNSNQPQHF	TGTGCCAGTGGGGTCAATAGCAATCAGCCCCAGCATTTT
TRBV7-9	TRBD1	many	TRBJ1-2	CASSLSGTGLIHGYTF	TGTGCCAGCAGCCTTTCCGGGACAGGATTGATCCATGGCTACACCTTC
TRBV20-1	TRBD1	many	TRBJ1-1	CSARDSMKLGATEAFF	TGCAGTGCCCGGGACAGCATGAAGTTGGGAGCCACTGAAGCTTTCTTT
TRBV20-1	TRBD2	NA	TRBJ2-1	CSARDPRTSGTLGEQFF	TGCAGTGCTAGAGACCCCCGGACTAGCGGGACCTTGGGTGAGCAGTTCTTC
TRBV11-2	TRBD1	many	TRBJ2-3	CASSLARGQGSTDTQYF	TGTGCCAGCAGCTTAGCCCGAGGACAGGGGAGTACAGATACGCAGTATTTT
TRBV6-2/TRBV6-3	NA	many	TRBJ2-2	CATAVGAGELFF	TGTGCCACCGCGGTGGGCGCCGGGGAGCTGTTTTTT
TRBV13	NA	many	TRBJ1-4	CASSLDRRGAKLFF	TGTGCCAGCAGCTTAGACCGTAGGGGGGCAAAACTGTTTTTT
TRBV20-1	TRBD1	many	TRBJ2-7	CSASSGTAYEQYF	TGCAGTGCTTCCTCCGGGACAGCCTACGAGCAGTACTTC
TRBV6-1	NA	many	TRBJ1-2	CASRGQDLDGYTF	TGTGCCAGCAGAGGACAAGATTTGGATGGCTACACCTTC
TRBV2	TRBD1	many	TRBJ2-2	CASSADRVDTGELFF	TGTGCCAGCAGTGCGGACAGGGTCGACACCGGGGAGCTGTTTTTT
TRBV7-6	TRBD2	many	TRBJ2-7	CASSLVGGAGAGEQYF	TGTGCCAGCAGCTTAGTCGGAGGAGCGGGAGCGGGAGAGCAGTACTTC
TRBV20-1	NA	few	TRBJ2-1	CSARDRIFGERIHEQFF	TGCAGTGCTAGAGATCGAATCTTTGGGGAGAGGATCCATGAGCAGTTCTTC